Below are 10 T cell receptor beta chains sequenced from a single sample in a study of cytomegalovirus exposure and HLA in healthy donors. Sequencing was performed with immunoSEQ multiplex PCR; in TCRdb, only in-frame clones are kept and a portion is missing. The sample records about 130,000 clones, roughly 89% being singletons. Sequenced input: PBMCs. The receptors here all came from a woman aged 18-30 years in good health and CMV-seropositive.

In its sample, this clone was seen once. The chain combines TRBV5-8 with TRBJ2-5, with 16 nucleotides matching TRBD2. Trimming cost V 4 bases and J 4 bases; bases outside gene matches: 4. Germline V gives CDR1 SGHTS, CDR2 YDEGEE. There are 16 residues in the CDR3. The CDR3 nucleotides read TGTGCCAGCAGCCCGGGACTAGCGGGGGGGCTAGAGACCCAGTACTTC. It is translated as CASSPGLAGGLETQYF. The variable domain in full, completed from reference TRBV5-8 and TRBJ2-5, reads EAGVTQSPTHLIKTRGQQATLRCSPISGHTSVYWYQQALGLGLQFLLWYDEGEERNRGNFPPRFSGRQFPNYSSELNVNALELEDSALYLCASSPGLAGGLETQYFGPGTRLLVL.

This clone was counted between two and nine times. V usage is TRBV2 and J usage is TRBJ1-1, with D possibly being TRBD1 (5 bases). V gave up 8 bases and J gave up 3 bases, with 16 bases separating them. This CDR3 has 14 residues. CDR1 is SNHLY, CDR2 FYNNEI, per germline. The CDR3 sequence: CASPSRELDTEAFF. In DNA form, the CDR3 reads TGTGCCAGCCCCAGCAGGGAATTAGACACTGAAGCTTTCTTT.

CDR3 coding DNA: TGCGCCAGCAGCCAAGAGCGGGGTCCTAGTGAGCAGTTCTTC. This gives the protein CASSQERGPSEQFF. V and J are TRBV4-3 and TRBJ2-1; D is possibly TRBD2 (6 bases). Trimming cost V 0 bases and J 9 bases, with 12 bases left between them. There are 14 residues in the CDR3. Per the germline V gene, CDR1 is LGHNA and CDR2 is YSLEER.

This chain links TRBV7-2 with TRBJ2-1; D unresolved. The V end was cut by 4 bases, the J end by 0 bases, with 13 bases between. The CDR3 runs to 16 residues. CDR1 SGHTA and CDR2 FQGNSA come from the germline V gene. CDR3 in DNA: TGTGCCAGCAGCTCGTCTGTAGCTAGCTCCTACAATGAGCAGTTCTTC. Translating it yields CASSSSVASSYNEQFF.

J is TRBJ2-3 and V is TRBV30; D remains ambiguous. The CDR3 spans 14 residues. Germline V gene data show CDR1 as GTSNPN and CDR2 as SVGIG (reference sequence). The V end was cut by 4 bases, the J end by 2 bases, with 13 bases between. The CDR3 is CAWTAWADTDTQYF. DNA for the CDR3: TGTGCCTGGACCGCCTGGGCAGACACAGATACGCAGTATTTT.

This chain connects TRBV6-1 to TRBJ2-5; TRBD2 is a possible D gene (6 bases). This CDR3 is built from 12 residues. CDR1 MNHNS and CDR2 SASEGT come from the germline V gene. V dropped 6 bases and J dropped 5 bases, with 10 bases sitting between them. The CDR3 reads CASRGGLETQYF. CDR3 coding DNA: TGTGCCAGCAGGGGAGGTCTGGAGACCCAGTACTTC.

The chain combines TRBV4-1 with TRBJ2-1; possibly TRBD1 for D (6 bases). Germline V gives CDR1 MGHRA, CDR2 YSYEKL. V gave up 3 bases and J gave up 0 bases, with 21 bases separating them. This CDR3 is built from 19 residues. This CDR3 is CASSHPKGVRYDSYNEQFF. As DNA, the CDR3 is TGCGCCAGCAGCCATCCGAAGGGGGTTCGGTACGACTCCTACAATGAGCAGTTCTTC.

This chain joins TRBV9 and TRBJ2-1, with 11 positions matching TRBD2. The germline V gene encodes CDR1 SGDLS and CDR2 YYNGEE. The V and J ends lost 0 bases and 9 bases, in that order; junction bases with no gene match: 8. The CDR3 spans 16 residues. Written as DNA, the CDR3 is TGTGCCAGCAGCGTAGAGGCTAGCGGGGGGCCCGGTGAGCAGTTCTTC. Translation gives CASSVEASGGPGEQFF.

The genes are TRBV30 and TRBJ2-7, with D perhaps TRBD2 (5 bases). The CDR3 covers 11 residues. The V gene's germline CDR1 is GTSNPN and CDR2 SVGIG (reference sequence). V was clipped by 4 bases and J by 3 bases, with 7 bases between them. This CDR3 is CAWIGGYEQYF. In nucleotides, the CDR3 is TGTGCCTGGATCGGAGGCTACGAGCAGTACTTC. Together with reference TRBV30 and TRBJ2-7, the CDR3 gives the full variable domain: SQTIHQWPATLVQPVGSPLSLECTVEGTSNPNLYWYRQAAGRGLQLLFYSVGIGQISSEVPQNLSASRPQDRQFILSSKKLLLSDSGFYLCAWIGGYEQYFGPGTRLTVT.

This clone was seen only once. The V and J genes are TRBV6-6 and TRBJ2-3; weak D call: TRBD2 (6 bases). V gave up 11 bases and J gave up 3 bases, with 15 bases separating them. Germline V gene lookup returns CDR1 MNHNY and CDR2 SVGAGI (reference sequence). This CDR3 contains 13 residues. The CDR3 coding sequence is TGTGCCGAAAGGAGGGGAAAAACAGATACGCAGTATTTT. Translated: CAERRGKTDTQYF.